These T cell receptor beta chains were read from a single sample in a study of identical twins. TCRdb called the 5' RACE reads again in MiXCR, with one record for every CDR3 protein. The sample records 450,000 to 650,000 distinct CDR3 sequences, roughly 15% being singletons. These data are also associated with another study on yellow fever vaccine responses in identical twins.

Sequenced input: CD4+ T cells sorted from blood. Receptors were obtained from a woman aged 18-29 years in good health. CDR3s include the opening cysteine and the closing phenylalanine or tryptophan. D genes are given only for firm matches. Clone size is stated in some rows and not others, as once, few, many or a class when expanded.

TRBV4-2,-,many,TRBJ2-5,TGTGCCAGCAGCAACCGGGACGGCCAAGAGACCCAGTACTTC,CASSNRDGQETQYF
TRBV12-3/TRBV12-4,-,few,TRBJ1-6,TGTGCCAGCAGTTCGGGCAGGGAACACTCACCCCTCCACTTT,CASSSGREHSPLHF
TRBV3-1,TRBD1,few,TRBJ1-5,TGTGCCAGCAGCCAAGGACAGGGTGAGCAGCCCCAGCATTTT,CASSQGQGEQPQHF
TRBV20-1,-,-,TRBJ1-1,TGCAGTGCCCCCGGGACAAAAACCACTGAAGCTTTCTTT,CSAPGTKTTEAFF
TRBV19,-,few,TRBJ2-1,TGTGCCAGTAGTATAGGCACTGCGTACAATGAGCAGTTCTTC,CASSIGTAYNEQFF
TRBV12-3/TRBV12-4,-,-,TRBJ2-1,TGTGCCAGCAGTTTAGTGACCGGGACACCCGCCTACAATGAGCAGTTCTTC,CASSLVTGTPAYNEQFF
TRBV21-1,-,-,TRBJ2-7,TGTGCCAGCAGCAAACGACTAGCGGGAGTAGTAGACGAGCAGTACTTC,CASSKRLAGVVDEQYF
TRBV3-1,TRBD2,-,TRBJ2-1,TGTGCCAGCAGCCGATGGACTAGCAGGAGGTACAATGAGCAGTTCTTC,CASSRWTSRRYNEQFF
TRBV7-9,-,-,TRBJ2-5,TGTGCCAGCAGCTTATATTTGGGGGCACGATACCAAGAGACCCAGTACTTC,CASSLYLGARYQETQYF
TRBV3-1,TRBD2,many,TRBJ2-1,TGTGCCAGCAGCCAAGTTTCTAGCGGGAGAGGTTTGTCCTACAATGAGCAGTTCTTC,CASSQVSSGRGLSYNEQFF
TRBV27,-,few,TRBJ1-1,TGTGCCAGCAGCAAAATACAGGGGAACACTGAAGCTTTCTTT,CASSKIQGNTEAFF
TRBV5-1,TRBD1,-,TRBJ2-2,TGCGCCAGCAGCTTGGGGGACAGGGGTTCTACCGGGGAGCTGTTTTTT,CASSLGDRGSTGELFF
TRBV11-2,TRBD2,-,TRBJ2-3,TGTGCCAGCACCCGGGGACTAGCGGGAGCCGGGGATACGCAGTATTTT,CASTRGLAGAGDTQYF
TRBV5-1,-,-,TRBJ2-5,TGCGCCAGCAGCCGTCCAGATATCCAAGAGACCCAGTACTTC,CASSRPDIQETQYF
TRBV7-6,-,many,TRBJ2-1,TGTGCCAGCAGTCAAGGAGCATCGGGGGCGGCTAGTTCGAATGAGCAGTTCTTC,CASSQGASGAASSNEQFF
TRBV15,-,-,TRBJ2-5,TGTGCCACCAGTCGGAGAGGGCAAGAGACCCAGTACTTC,CATSRRGQETQYF
TRBV5-1,-,-,TRBJ1-1,TGCGCCAGCAGCTTGGACGGCTCTGAAGCTTTCTTT,CASSLDGSEAFF
TRBV5-1,-,many,TRBJ2-1,TGCGCCAGCAGCCCGGTGGCAGGGGGGAATGAGCAGTTCTTC,CASSPVAGGNEQFF
TRBV14,-,few,TRBJ2-3,TGTGCCAGCAGTTCGAGGAGGGAAACAGATACGCAGTATTTT,CASSSRRETDTQYF
TRBV10-3,TRBD1,few,TRBJ2-2,TGTGCCATCAGTCCCGGGACAGGGGCGAACACCGGGGAGCTGTTTTTT,CAISPGTGANTGELFF
TRBV4-1,TRBD1,many,TRBJ1-6,TGCGCCAGCAGCCAAGCGGGACAGGGGAATTCACCCCTCCACTTT,CASSQAGQGNSPLHF
TRBV20-1,-,few,TRBJ2-3,TGCAGTGCACCGGAGTCCGGGGATACGCAGTATTTT,CSAPESGDTQYF
TRBV18,-,-,TRBJ1-6,TGTGCCAGCTCACCAGGGTTATCGGGCAATTCACCCCTCCACTTT,CASSPGLSGNSPLHF
TRBV2,-,many,TRBJ2-4,TGTGCCAGCACGGTTTTAGCCAAAAACATTCAGTACTTC,CASTVLAKNIQYF
TRBV6-2/TRBV6-3,TRBD2,few,TRBJ2-1,TGTGCCAGCAGTTATAGCCTAGCGGACTCCTACAATGAGCAGTTCTTC,CASSYSLADSYNEQFF
TRBV5-1,-,-,TRBJ2-7,TGCGCCAGCAGCTTGGAGGGGACACACGAGCAGTACTTC,CASSLEGTHEQYF
TRBV4-1,-,-,TRBJ2-2,TGCGCCAGCAGCCAAGGGGGATTAGCCCTCAACACCGGGGAGCTGTTTTTT,CASSQGGLALNTGELFF
TRBV24-1,-,few,TRBJ2-3,TGTGCCACCAGTGATTATGTGGGGACACAGTATTTT,CATSDYVGTQYF
TRBV12-3/TRBV12-4,-,many,TRBJ2-1,TGTGCCAGCTTAAAAGCCCGGGGGATCGATGGTGATGAGCAGTTCTTC,CASLKARGIDGDEQFF
TRBV12-3/TRBV12-4,-,many,TRBJ2-1,TGTGCCAGCGGGCCTGGGTTAGAGGGCCGCGACAATGAGCAGTTCTTC,CASGPGLEGRDNEQFF
TRBV27,TRBD2,-,TRBJ2-3,TGTGCCAGCAGTATCCTCGCGGGGGGCACAGATACGCAGTATTTT,CASSILAGGTDTQYF
TRBV7-2,-,few,TRBJ2-7,TGTGCCAGCAGCTTAGTGGGCAGACCCTACGAGCAGTACTTC,CASSLVGRPYEQYF
TRBV24-1,-,few,TRBJ1-5,TGTGCCACCAGTGATGGAGGGGTGGGCAATCAGCCCCAGCATTTT,CATSDGGVGNQPQHF